This T cell receptor beta chain was obtained from a study of cytomegalovirus exposure and HLA in healthy donors. Study-level information: The platform used for the approximately 120 validation repertoires matched that of the roughly 700 first-cohort repertoires, a later analysis reported.

TCRdb keeps only in-frame clones here, not all; method: immunoSEQ multiplex PCR. Seen here are more than 80,000 clones, roughly 90% observed once, and the top ten hold around 1.7%. Findings of the study overall: In vitro assays verified that three CMV-associated chains recognized CMV antigens specifically. According to a subsequent analysis, TCR clusters from the first cohort were inclined to appear together in the 100 to 150 validation repertoires. Many donors shared some public TCRs, even though most TCR sequences were rare.

Worth noting for this clone: No antigen is known for it.

Germline assignment: CDR1 SGHDT and CDR2 YYEEEE. Trimming at V came to 2 bases and at J to 2 bases, leaving 3 bases not matched to a gene. This CDR3 has 14 amino acids. This sequence was found in a woman aged 18-29 years in good health and CMV-seropositive. Sequencing was performed on PBMCs. The V gene is TRBV5-6, the J gene TRBJ2-7, with 8 bases matching TRBD1. In DNA form, the CDR3 reads TGTGCCAGCAGCTTTGGACAGGGACCCTACGAGCAGTACGTC. This codes for CASSFGQGPYEQYV.